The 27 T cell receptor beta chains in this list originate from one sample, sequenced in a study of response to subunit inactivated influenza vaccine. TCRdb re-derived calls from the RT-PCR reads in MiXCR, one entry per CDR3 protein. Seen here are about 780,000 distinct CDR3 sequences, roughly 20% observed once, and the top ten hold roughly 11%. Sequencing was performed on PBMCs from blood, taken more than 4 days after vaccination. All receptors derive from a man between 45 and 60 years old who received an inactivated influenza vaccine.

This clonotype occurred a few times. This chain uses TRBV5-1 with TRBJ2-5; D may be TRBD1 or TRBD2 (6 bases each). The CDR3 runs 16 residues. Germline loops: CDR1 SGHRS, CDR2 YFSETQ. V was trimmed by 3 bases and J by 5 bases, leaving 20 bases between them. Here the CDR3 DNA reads TGCGCCAGCAGCTCGGCGGTGGGGGGCCTGGGGGAGACCCAGTACTTC. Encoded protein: CASSSAVGGLGETQYF.

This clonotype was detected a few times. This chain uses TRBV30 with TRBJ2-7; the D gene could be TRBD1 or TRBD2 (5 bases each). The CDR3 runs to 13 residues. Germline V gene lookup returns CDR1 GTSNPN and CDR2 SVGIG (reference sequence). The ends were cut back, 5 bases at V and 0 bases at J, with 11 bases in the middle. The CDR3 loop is CAWSGRNSYEQYF. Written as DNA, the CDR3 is TGTGCCTGGTCGGGACGGAACTCCTACGAGCAGTACTTC. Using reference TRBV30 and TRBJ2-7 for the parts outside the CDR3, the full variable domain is SQTIHQWPATLVQPVGSPLSLECTVEGTSNPNLYWYRQAAGRGLQLLFYSVGIGQISSEVPQNLSASRPQDRQFILSSKKLLLSDSGFYLCAWSGRNSYEQYFGPGTRLTVT.

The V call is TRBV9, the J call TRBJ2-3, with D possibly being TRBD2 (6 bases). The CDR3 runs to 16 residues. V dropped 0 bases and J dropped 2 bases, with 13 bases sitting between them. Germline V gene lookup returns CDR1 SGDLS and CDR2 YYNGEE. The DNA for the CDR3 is TGTGCCAGCAGCGTAGATTGGCTAGCGCCCACAGATACGCAGTATTTT. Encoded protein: CASSVDWLAPTDTQYF.

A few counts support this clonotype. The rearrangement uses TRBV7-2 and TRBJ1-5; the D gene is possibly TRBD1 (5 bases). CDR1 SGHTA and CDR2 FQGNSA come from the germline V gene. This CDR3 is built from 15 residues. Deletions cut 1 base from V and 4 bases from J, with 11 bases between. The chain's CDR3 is CASSLGQTINQPQHF. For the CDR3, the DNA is TGTGCCAGCAGCTTAGGACAGACCATTAATCAGCCCCAGCATTTT.

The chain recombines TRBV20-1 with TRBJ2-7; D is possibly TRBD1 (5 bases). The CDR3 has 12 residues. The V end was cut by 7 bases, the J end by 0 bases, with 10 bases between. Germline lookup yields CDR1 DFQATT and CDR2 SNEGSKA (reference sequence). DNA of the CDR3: TGCAGTGGAGAACAGGACTCCTACGAGCAGTACTTC. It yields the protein CSGEQDSYEQYF.

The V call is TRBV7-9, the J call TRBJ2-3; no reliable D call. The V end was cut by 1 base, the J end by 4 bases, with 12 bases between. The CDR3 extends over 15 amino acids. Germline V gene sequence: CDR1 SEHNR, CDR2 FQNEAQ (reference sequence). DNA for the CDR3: TGTGCCAGCAGCTTAGGGGCTGGTTACCCAGATACGCAGTATTTT. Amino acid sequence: CASSLGAGYPDTQYF. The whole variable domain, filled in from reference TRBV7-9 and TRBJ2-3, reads DTGVSQNPRHKITKRGQNVTFRCDPISEHNRLYWYRQTLGQGPEFLTYFQNEAQLEKSRLLSDRFSAERPKGSFSTLEIQRTEQGDSAMYLCASSLGAGYPDTQYFGPGTRLTVL.

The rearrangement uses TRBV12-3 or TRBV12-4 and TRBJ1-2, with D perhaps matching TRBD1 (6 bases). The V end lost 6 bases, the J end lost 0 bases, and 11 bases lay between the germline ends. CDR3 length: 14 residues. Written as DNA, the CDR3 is TGTGCCAGCAGCCCGGACAGAGCTAACTATGGCTACACCTTC. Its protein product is CASSPDRANYGYTF.

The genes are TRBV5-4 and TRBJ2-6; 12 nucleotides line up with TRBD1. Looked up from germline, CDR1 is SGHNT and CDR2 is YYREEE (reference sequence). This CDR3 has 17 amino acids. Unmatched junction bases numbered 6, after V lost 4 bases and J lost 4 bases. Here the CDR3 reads CASSPGTGGAGANVLTF. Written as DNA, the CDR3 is TGTGCCAGCAGCCCGGGGACAGGGGGCGCAGGGGCCAACGTCCTGACTTTC.

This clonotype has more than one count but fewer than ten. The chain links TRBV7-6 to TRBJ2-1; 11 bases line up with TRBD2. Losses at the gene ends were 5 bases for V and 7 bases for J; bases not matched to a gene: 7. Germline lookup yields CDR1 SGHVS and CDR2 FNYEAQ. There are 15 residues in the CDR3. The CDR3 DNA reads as TGTGCCAGCAGCCCAACTAGCGGGAGACTAAATGAGCAGTTCTTC. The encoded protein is CASSPTSGRLNEQFF. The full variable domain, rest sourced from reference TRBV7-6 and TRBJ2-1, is GAGVSQSPRYKVTKRGQDVALRCDPISGHVSLYWYRQALGQGPEFLTYFNYEAQQDKSGLPNDRFSAERPEGSISTLTIQRTEQRDSAMYRCASSPTSGRLNEQFFGPGTRLTVL.

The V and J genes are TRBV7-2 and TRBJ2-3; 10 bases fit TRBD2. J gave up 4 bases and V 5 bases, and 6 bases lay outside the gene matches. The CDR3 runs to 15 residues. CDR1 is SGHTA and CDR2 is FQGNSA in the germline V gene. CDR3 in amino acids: CASSQTSGIADTQYF. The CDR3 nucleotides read TGTGCCAGCAGCCAAACTAGCGGGATTGCAGATACGCAGTATTTT.

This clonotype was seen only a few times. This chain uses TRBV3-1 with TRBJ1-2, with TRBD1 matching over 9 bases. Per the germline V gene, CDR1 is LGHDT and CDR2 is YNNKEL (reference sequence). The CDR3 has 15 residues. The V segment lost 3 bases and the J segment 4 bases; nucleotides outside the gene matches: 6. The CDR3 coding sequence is TGTGCCAGCAGCCATTCCGGGACAGGGAGCTATGGCTACACCTTC. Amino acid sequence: CASSHSGTGSYGYTF.

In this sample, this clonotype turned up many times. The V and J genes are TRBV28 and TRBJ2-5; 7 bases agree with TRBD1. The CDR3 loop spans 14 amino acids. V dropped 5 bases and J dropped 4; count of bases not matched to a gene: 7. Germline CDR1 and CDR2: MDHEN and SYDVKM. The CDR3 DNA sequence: TGTGCCAGCAGTCTCCGGACAGGTTTAGAGACCCAGTACTTC. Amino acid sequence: CASSLRTGLETQYF.

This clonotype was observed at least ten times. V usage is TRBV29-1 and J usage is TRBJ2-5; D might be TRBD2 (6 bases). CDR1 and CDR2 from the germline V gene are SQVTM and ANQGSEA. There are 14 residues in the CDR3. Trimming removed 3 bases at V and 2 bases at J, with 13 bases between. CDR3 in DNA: TGCAGCGTTGATAAGGCTCGGGGGCAAGAGACCCAGTACTTC. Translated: CSVDKARGQETQYF.

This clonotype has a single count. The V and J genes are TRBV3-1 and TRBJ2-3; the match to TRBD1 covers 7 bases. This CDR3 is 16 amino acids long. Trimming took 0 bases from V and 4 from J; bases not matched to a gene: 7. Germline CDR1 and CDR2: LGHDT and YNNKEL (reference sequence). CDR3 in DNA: TGTGCCAGCAGCCAAGATCTGACAGGGCGTTCAGATACGCAGTATTTT. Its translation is CASSQDLTGRSDTQYF.

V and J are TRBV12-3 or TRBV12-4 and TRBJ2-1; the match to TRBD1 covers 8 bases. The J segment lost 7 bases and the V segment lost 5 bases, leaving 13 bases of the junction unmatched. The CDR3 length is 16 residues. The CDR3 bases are TGTGCCAGCAGTCCCCGCAGGGGGCCCTTTGGGAATGAGCAGTTCTTC. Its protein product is CASSPRRGPFGNEQFF.

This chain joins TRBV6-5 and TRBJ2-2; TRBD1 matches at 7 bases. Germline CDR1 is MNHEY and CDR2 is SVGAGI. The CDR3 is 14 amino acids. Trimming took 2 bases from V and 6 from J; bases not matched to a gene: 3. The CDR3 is CASSYDRASGELFF. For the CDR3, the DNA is TGTGCCAGCAGTTACGACAGGGCCTCCGGGGAGCTGTTTTTT.

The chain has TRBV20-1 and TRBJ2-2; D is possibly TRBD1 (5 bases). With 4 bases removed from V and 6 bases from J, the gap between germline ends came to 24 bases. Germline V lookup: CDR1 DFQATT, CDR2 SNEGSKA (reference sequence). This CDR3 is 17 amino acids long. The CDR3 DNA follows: TGCAGTGCTAAGGTCGTCCAGGGCCCTTATAGATCCGGGGAGCTGTTTTTT. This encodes CSAKVVQGPYRSGELFF.

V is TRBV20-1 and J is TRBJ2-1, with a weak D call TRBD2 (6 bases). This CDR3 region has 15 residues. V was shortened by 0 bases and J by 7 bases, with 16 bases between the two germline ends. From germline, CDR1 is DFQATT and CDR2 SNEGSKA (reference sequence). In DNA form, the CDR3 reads TGCAGTGCTAGAGATCTGAGAGGCCGGGGGAATGAGCAGTTCTTC. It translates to CSARDLRGRGNEQFF.

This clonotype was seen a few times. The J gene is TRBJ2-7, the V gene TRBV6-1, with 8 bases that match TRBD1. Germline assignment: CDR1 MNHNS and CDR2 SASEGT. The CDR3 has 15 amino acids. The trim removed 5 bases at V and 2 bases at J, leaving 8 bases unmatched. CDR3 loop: CASSPQGEIPYEQYF. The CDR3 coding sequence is TGTGCCAGCAGTCCACAGGGGGAAATCCCCTACGAGCAGTACTTC.

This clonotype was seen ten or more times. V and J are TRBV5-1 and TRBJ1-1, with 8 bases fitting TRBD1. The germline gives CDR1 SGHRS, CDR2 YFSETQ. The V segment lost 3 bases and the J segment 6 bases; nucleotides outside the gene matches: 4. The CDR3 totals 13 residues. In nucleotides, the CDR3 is TGCGCCAGCAGCTGGACAGGGAAGTCTGAAGCTTTCTTT. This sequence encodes CASSWTGKSEAFF.

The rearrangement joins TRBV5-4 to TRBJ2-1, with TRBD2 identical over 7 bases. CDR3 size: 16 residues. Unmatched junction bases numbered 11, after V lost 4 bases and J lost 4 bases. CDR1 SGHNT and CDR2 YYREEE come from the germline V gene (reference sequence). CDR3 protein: CASSRTGSGGYNEQFF. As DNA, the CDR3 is TGTGCCAGCAGCCGGACGGGGTCGGGGGGTTACAATGAGCAGTTCTTC.

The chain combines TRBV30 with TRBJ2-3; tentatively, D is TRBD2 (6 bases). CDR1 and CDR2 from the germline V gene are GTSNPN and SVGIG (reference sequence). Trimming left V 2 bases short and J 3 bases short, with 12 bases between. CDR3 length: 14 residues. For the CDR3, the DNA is TGTGCCTGGAGTATGGGGGGAGTGACAGATACGCAGTATTTT. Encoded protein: CAWSMGGVTDTQYF.

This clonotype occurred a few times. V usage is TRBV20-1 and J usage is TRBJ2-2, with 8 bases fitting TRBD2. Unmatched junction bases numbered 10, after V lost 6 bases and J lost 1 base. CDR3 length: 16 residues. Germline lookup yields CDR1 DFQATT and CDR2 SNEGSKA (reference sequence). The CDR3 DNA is TGCAGTGCGTCGCCAACTAGCGGTCTGAACACCGGGGAGCTGTTTTTT. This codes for CSASPTSGLNTGELFF.

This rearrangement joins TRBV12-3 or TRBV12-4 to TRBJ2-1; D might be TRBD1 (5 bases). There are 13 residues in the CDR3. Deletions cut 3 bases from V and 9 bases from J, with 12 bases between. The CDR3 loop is CASSLGRASEQFF. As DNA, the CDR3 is TGTGCCAGCAGTTTGGGCAGGGCGAGTGAGCAGTTCTTC.

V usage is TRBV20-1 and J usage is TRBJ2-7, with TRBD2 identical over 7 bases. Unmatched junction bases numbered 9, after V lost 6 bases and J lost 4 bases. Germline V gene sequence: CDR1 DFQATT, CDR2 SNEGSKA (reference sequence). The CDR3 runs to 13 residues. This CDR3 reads CSARERGVYEQYF. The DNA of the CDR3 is TGCAGTGCACGCGAACGGGGGGTTTACGAGCAGTACTTC.

DNA of the CDR3: TGTGCCAGCAGCCAAGGGATAAAGGGGTCAGATACGCAGTATTTT. Amino acid sequence: CASSQGIKGSDTQYF. V usage is TRBV4-2 and J usage is TRBJ2-3; the D gene is possibly TRBD1 (5 bases). Trimming shortened V by 1 base and J by 4 bases, and 12 bases separated the two germline ends. Germline V gene data show CDR1 as LGHNA and CDR2 as YNFKEQ. The CDR3 spans 15 residues.

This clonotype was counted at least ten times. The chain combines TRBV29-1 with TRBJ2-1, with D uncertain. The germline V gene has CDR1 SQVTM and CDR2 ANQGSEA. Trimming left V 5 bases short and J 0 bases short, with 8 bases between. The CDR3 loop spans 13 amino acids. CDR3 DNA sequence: TGCAGCGTTTACGAAGACTCCTACAATGAGCAGTTCTTC. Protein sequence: CSVYEDSYNEQFF.